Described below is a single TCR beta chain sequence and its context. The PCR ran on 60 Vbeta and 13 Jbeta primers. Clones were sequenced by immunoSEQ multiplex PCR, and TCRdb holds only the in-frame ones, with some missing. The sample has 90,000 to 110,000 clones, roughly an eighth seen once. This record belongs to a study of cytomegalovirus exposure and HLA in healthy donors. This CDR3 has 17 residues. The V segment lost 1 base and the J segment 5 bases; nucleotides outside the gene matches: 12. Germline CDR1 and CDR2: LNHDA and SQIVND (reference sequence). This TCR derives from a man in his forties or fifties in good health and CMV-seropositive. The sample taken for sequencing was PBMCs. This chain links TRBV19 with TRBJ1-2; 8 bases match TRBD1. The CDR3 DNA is TGTGCCAGTAGTATAGTGGCAGGGGGCCCCCGCGCGTATGGCTACACCTTC. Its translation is CASSIVAGGPRAYGYTF.